The TCR beta chain under discussion was sequenced for a study of immune evolution from preneoplasia to lung adenocarcinoma. Only in-frame clones appear in the TCRdb table, and some are missing; sequencing was by immunoSEQ multiplex PCR. This repertoire shows about 13,000 clones, about four fifths found once; its top ten account for 3.5% to 5%. V lost 4 bases and J lost 4; bases outside the gene matches: 5. In germline, CDR1 is MGHRA, CDR2 YSYEKL. CDR3 length: 14 residues. The sample was FFPE minimally invasive lung adenocarcinoma tissue. This sequence originates from a person aged 70 to 79 with lung adenocarcinoma. The chain recombines TRBV4-1 with TRBJ2-3; 7 nucleotides align to TRBD1. CDR3 protein: CASSPDRSPDTQYF. In nucleotides, the CDR3 is TGCGCCAGCAGCCCGGACAGGAGCCCAGATACGCAGTATTTT.